The 14 T cell receptor beta chains below all came from one sample that was sequenced in a study of PD-1 blockade in classical Hodgkin lymphoma. All patients experienced relapse after autologous stem cell transplantation, and brentuximab vedotin exposure was variable. Only in-frame clones appear in the TCRdb table, and some are missing; sequencing was by immunoSEQ multiplex PCR. The sample records approximately 60,000 clones, about 91% being singletons. The source material was peripheral blood mononuclear cells (PBMCs), sampled at baseline. The receptors were sampled from a human donor with classical Hodgkin lymphoma.

The chain uses TRBV6-5 and TRBJ1-5; TRBD1 might be the D (5 bases). The length of the CDR3 is 14 residues. The V gene lost 0 bases and the J gene lost 2 bases, with 5 bases spanning the gap. Germline CDR1 reads MNHEY; CDR2 reads SVGAGI. The CDR3 sequence: CASSYSGGNQPQHF. CDR3 DNA sequence: TGTGCCAGCAGTTACTCGGGGGGCAATCAGCCCCAGCATTTT.

A single count supports this clone. The chain carries TRBV19 and TRBJ2-3, with 10 bases fitting TRBD1. This CDR3 spans 16 amino acids. CDR1 and CDR2 (germline): LNHDA, SQIVND (reference sequence). V dropped 5 bases and J dropped 4; count of bases not matched to a gene: 9. CDR3 bases: TGTGCCAGTAGTCTCCGACTGGGACAGGGGCCAGATACGCAGTATTTT. Translating it yields CASSLRLGQGPDTQYF.

The chain employs TRBV7-2 and TRBJ2-3; the match to TRBD1 covers 7 bases. V trimming: 5 bases; J trimming: 2 bases; junction bases outside the gene matches: 7. The germline V gene encodes CDR1 SGHTA and CDR2 FQGNSA. The CDR3 runs to 15 residues. CDR3 protein: CASSRTGRVTDTQYF. CDR3 in DNA: TGTGCCAGCAGCCGGACAGGTCGAGTCACAGATACGCAGTATTTT.

V and J are TRBV4-3 and TRBJ1-1; 10 bases match TRBD1. The CDR3 loop spans 15 amino acids. The trim removed 4 bases at V and 7 bases at J, leaving 9 bases unmatched. The germline V gene has CDR1 LGHNA and CDR2 YSLEER. This CDR3 reads CASSPDDRGLYEAFF. The CDR3 region has the DNA TGCGCCAGCAGCCCGGACGACAGGGGGCTTTATGAAGCTTTCTTT.

The rearrangement joins TRBV7-9 to TRBJ2-1; D uncertain. Germline CDR1 SEHNR, CDR2 FQNEAQ (reference sequence). The CDR3 consists of 13 residues. The V and J ends lost 4 bases and 0 bases respectively, with 4 bases between them. In DNA form, the CDR3 reads TGTGCCAGCAGCTCATACTCCTACAATGAGCAGTTCTTC. Encoded protein: CASSSYSYNEQFF.

The gene calls are TRBV6-4 and TRBJ2-7, with D maybe TRBD1 (6 bases). Germline CDR1 reads MRHNA; CDR2 reads SNTAGT. V dropped 10 bases and J dropped 5 bases, with 18 bases sitting between them. This CDR3 is built from 13 residues. The CDR3 spells CATSPGTSNEQYF. The CDR3 bases are TGTGCCACCTCCCCCGGGACAAGTAACGAGCAGTACTTC.

This sequence joins TRBV4-3 and TRBJ2-6; D possibly corresponds to TRBD1 (5 bases). Trimming pared 0 bases from V and 3 bases from J, leaving 12 bases between. Per the germline V gene, CDR1 is LGHNA and CDR2 is YSLEER. CDR3 size: 17 residues. CDR3 sequence (DNA): TGCGCCAGCAGCCAAGATCTACCAGGGCGTGGGGCCAACGTCCTGACTTTC. Its translation: CASSQDLPGRGANVLTF.

This chain joins TRBV6-1 and TRBJ2-3; 7 bases are shared with TRBD1. Germline trimming cut 5 bases from V and 3 bases from J; bases unmatched to any gene: 5. The CDR3 totals 14 residues. Germline V gene sequence: CDR1 MNHNS, CDR2 SASEGT. CDR3 sequence reads: CASSTSRGTDTQYF. The CDR3, as DNA: TGTGCCAGCAGTACCTCCAGGGGGACAGATACGCAGTATTTT.

The chain combines TRBV27 with TRBJ2-5, with D perhaps matching TRBD1 (5 bases). Germline values: CDR1 MNHEY, CDR2 SMNVEV (reference sequence). This CDR3 region has 13 residues. V lost 6 bases to trimming and J lost 4 bases, with 12 bases between them. The CDR3 sequence is CASSTGPRETQYF. As DNA, the CDR3 is TGTGCCAGCAGCACAGGACCAAGAGAGACCCAGTACTTC.

The chain has TRBV28 and TRBJ1-2; unclear D gene. The V end was cut by 3 bases, the J end by 1 base, with 3 bases between. This CDR3 has 12 residues. The V gene's germline CDR1 is MDHEN and CDR2 SYDVKM. The CDR3 reads CASSLLNYGYTF. CDR3 nucleotide sequence: TGTGCCAGCAGTTTGCTTAACTATGGCTACACCTTC.

The chain is built from TRBV10-3 and TRBJ2-5, with D perhaps given as TRBD1 or TRBD2 (5 bases each). There are 16 residues in the CDR3. The V gene's germline CDR1 is ENHRY and CDR2 SYGVKD. Trimming cost V 0 bases and J 2 bases, with 13 bases left between them. CDR3 DNA: TGTGCCATCAGTGAGTCGTTACCTGGGGGACAAGAGACCCAGTACTTC. Translation gives CAISESLPGGQETQYF.

This clone was detected only a few times. The chain uses TRBV10-3 and TRBJ2-1; 10 bases agree with TRBD2. CDR1 and CDR2 from the germline V gene are ENHRY and SYGVKD. V was pared by 5 bases and J by 5 bases, with 3 bases of the junction left unmatched. This CDR3 has 14 residues. CDR3 loop: CAISNSGGHNEQFF. DNA of the CDR3: TGTGCCATCAGTAATAGCGGGGGGCACAATGAGCAGTTCTTC.

This rearrangement joins TRBV19 to TRBJ1-2; D gene unclear. The CDR3 is 12 amino acids. The germline CDR1 and CDR2 sequences are LNHDA and SQIVND (reference sequence). Trimming shortened V by 2 bases and J by 4 bases, and 5 bases separated the two germline ends. This chain's CDR3 is CASSIRGYGYTF. The CDR3 nucleotides read TGTGCCAGTAGTATACGGGGCTATGGCTACACCTTC. Using reference TRBV19 and TRBJ1-2 for the parts outside the CDR3, the full variable domain is DGGITQSPKYLFRKEGQNVTLSCEQNLNHDAMYWYRQDPGQGLRLIYYSQIVNDFQKGDIAEGYSVSREKKESFPLTVTSAQKNPTAFYLCASSIRGYGYTFGSGTRLTVV.

V and J are TRBV2 and TRBJ2-7, with D unclear. In germline, CDR1 is SNHLY, CDR2 FYNNEI. This CDR3 is 12 amino acids long. V gave up 6 bases and J gave up 3 bases, with 9 bases separating them. The CDR3 DNA reads as TGTGCCAGCAGCGGCTTGAGCTACGAGCAGTACTTC. Protein sequence: CASSGLSYEQYF.